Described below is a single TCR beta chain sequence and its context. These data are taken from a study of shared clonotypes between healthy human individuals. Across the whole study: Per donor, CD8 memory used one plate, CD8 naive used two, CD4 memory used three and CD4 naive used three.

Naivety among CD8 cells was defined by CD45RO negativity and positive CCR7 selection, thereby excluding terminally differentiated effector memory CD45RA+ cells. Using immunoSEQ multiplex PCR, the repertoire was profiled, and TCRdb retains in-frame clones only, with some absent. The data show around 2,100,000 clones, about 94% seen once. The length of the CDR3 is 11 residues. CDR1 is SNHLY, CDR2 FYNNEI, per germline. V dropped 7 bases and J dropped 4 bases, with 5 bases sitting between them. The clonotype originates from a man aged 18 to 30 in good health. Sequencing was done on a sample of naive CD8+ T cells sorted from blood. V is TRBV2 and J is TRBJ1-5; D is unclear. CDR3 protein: CASTLNQPQHF. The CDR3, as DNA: TGTGCCAGCACCTTAAATCAGCCCCAGCATTTT.